These 20 T cell receptor beta chains originate from one sample sequenced in a study of T cell changes during pregnancy in multiple sclerosis. Assay used: immunoSEQ multiplex PCR; TCRdb lists only in-frame clones, some missing. The sample gives around 60,000 clones, 80% to 95% of which show up once; approximately 0.35% is in the top ten. The input for sequencing was CD4+ T cells from peripheral blood mononuclear cells, taken before pregnancy. The source of these receptors is a female donor with multiple sclerosis, enrolled in a pregnancy study.

The CDR3 reads CASSELQSTGELFF. The CDR3 bases are TGTGCCAGCAGTGAACTACAGAGCACCGGGGAGCTGTTTTTT. The chain joins TRBV6-1 to TRBJ2-2; no clear D. CDR1 MNHNS and CDR2 SASEGT come from the germline V gene. CDR3 length equals 14 residues. Trimming stripped 2 bases from V and 4 bases from J, with 8 bases between.

This clone was detected once. Here the CDR3 DNA reads TGTGCCAGCAGCTTAGGACGGACAGGGTTAACCGGGGAGCTGTTTTTT. Translation gives CASSLGRTGLTGELFF. The chain employs TRBV7-2 and TRBJ2-2; 8 bases match TRBD1. The CDR3 runs 16 residues. V shed 1 base and J 5 bases; nucleotides not matched to a gene: 6. Germline CDR1 SGHTA, CDR2 FQGNSA.

The chain carries TRBV18 and TRBJ2-2; 11 bases are shared with TRBD2. Germline CDR1 KGHSH, CDR2 LQKENI. The CDR3 sequence is 16 residues long. The J segment lost 8 bases and the V segment lost 1 base, leaving 6 bases of the junction unmatched. The CDR3 is CASSPRTSGYFGELFF. The CDR3 coding sequence is TGTGCCAGCTCACCACGGACTAGCGGGTACTTTGGGGAGCTGTTTTTT.

The chain joins TRBV6-6 to TRBJ1-1; 8 bases are shared with TRBD1. The CDR3 loop spans 15 amino acids. V lost 6 bases and J lost 4; bases outside the gene matches: 10. Germline CDR1 is MNHNY and CDR2 is SVGAGI (reference sequence). The CDR3 region is CASSNGRGLGTEAFF. DNA of the CDR3: TGTGCCAGCAGCAACGGCAGGGGGCTGGGCACTGAAGCTTTCTTT.

This clone was observed a handful of times. The chain uses TRBV5-4 and TRBJ1-2, with 12 bases lining up with TRBD1. The germline gives CDR1 SGHNT, CDR2 YYREEE (reference sequence). The CDR3 sequence is 16 residues long. Trimming cost V 5 bases and J 8 bases; bases outside gene matches: 13. CDR3 residues: CASRYGTGGAPRGYTF. The CDR3 nucleotides are TGTGCCAGCAGATACGGGACAGGGGGCGCCCCGCGGGGCTACACCTTC.

V and J are TRBV15 and TRBJ1-5; possibly TRBD1 for D (6 bases). The CDR3 totals 14 residues. V gave up 8 bases and J gave up 4 bases, with 15 bases separating them. CDR1 and CDR2 (germline): LNHNV, YYDKDF (reference sequence). This CDR3 is CATQSLDRNQPQHF. The DNA for the CDR3 is TGTGCCACCCAATCCCTTGACAGGAATCAGCCCCAGCATTTT.

V and J are TRBV28 and TRBJ2-1, with D possibly TRBD2 on 5 matching bases. Deletions cut 1 base from V and 0 bases from J, with 16 bases between. The CDR3 covers 18 residues. CDR1 and CDR2 (germline): MDHEN, SYDVKM. The DNA for the CDR3 is TGTGCCAGCAGTTTATCTAGCAGGCACCTAAGCTCCTACAATGAGCAGTTCTTC. Amino acids: CASSLSSRHLSSYNEQFF.

This chain links TRBV28 with TRBJ1-2, with D maybe TRBD1 (5 bases). The CDR3 covers 13 residues. V lost 4 bases, J lost 4 bases, and 10 bases lay in between. CDR1 is MDHEN, CDR2 SYDVKM, per germline. DNA of the CDR3: TGTGCCAGCAGTTCGACAGACTTCTATGGCTACACCTTC. It translates to CASSSTDFYGYTF.

The chain combines TRBV7-2 with TRBJ2-7, with D unresolved. V was pared by 6 bases and J by 3 bases, with 9 bases between. The CDR3 totals 12 residues. CDR1 and CDR2 (germline): SGHTA, FQGNSA. CDR3 bases: TGTGCCAGCAGTAGAACAGACTACGAGCAGTACTTC. Translating gives CASSRTDYEQYF.

This sequence joins TRBV6-6 and TRBJ2-3, with D maybe TRBD1 (5 bases). This CDR3 has 11 residues. Trimming took off 7 bases at V and 4 bases at J, with 6 bases between the two ends. The V gene's germline CDR1 is MNHNY and CDR2 SVGAGI (reference sequence). The CDR3 reads CASTGSDTQYF. The DNA for the CDR3 is TGTGCCAGCACAGGGTCAGATACGCAGTATTTT.

V usage is TRBV27 and J usage is TRBJ2-5; a weak D match, TRBD1 (5 bases). The J call may be wrong; the DNA end is better matched by TRBJ2-7. This CDR3 region has 12 residues. In germline, CDR1 is MNHEY, CDR2 SMNVEV (reference sequence). CDR3 loop: CASSFQGGEQYF. CDR3 nucleotides: TGTGCCAGCAGTTTTCAGGGTGGCGAGCAGTACTTC.

This chain uses TRBV6-5 with TRBJ1-4, with 9 bases aligning to TRBD1. V lost 8 bases, J lost 8 bases, and 9 bases stayed unmatched. Germline V gives CDR1 MNHEY, CDR2 SVGAGI. The length of the CDR3 is 14 residues. The CDR3 loop reads CASGRTGAGEKLFF. In DNA, the CDR3 is TGTGCCAGCGGGAGGACAGGGGCAGGGGAAAAACTGTTTTTT.

The rearrangement joins TRBV6-6 to TRBJ1-2; 8 bases are a match to TRBD1. This CDR3 is 14 amino acids long. CDR1 is MNHNY, CDR2 SVGAGI, per germline (reference sequence). The junction had 5 bases not matched to a gene; V was cut back by 2 bases and J by 6 bases. The CDR3 bases are TGTGCCAGCAGTTACGGCAGGGGGCAAAATGGCTACACCTTC. Its translation: CASSYGRGQNGYTF.

The chain has TRBV6-5 and TRBJ1-2, with D possibly matching TRBD1 (6 bases). There are 16 residues in the CDR3. Trimming pared 4 bases from V and 4 bases from J, leaving 19 bases between. From germline, CDR1 is MNHEY and CDR2 SVGAGI. The CDR3 region has the DNA TGTGCCAGCAGTTCCAGCCTGGGGGCACGCTCCTATGGCTACACCTTC. Residues: CASSSSLGARSYGYTF.

The chain joins TRBV19 to TRBJ2-5; 10 nucleotides line up with TRBD2. CDR1 LNHDA and CDR2 SQIVND come from the germline V gene (reference sequence). The CDR3 is 16 residues long. Trimming removed 3 bases from V and 5 bases from J; junction bases left unmatched: 9. The CDR3 here is CASSIQAGGTSETQYF. CDR3 coding DNA: TGTGCCAGTAGTATCCAAGCGGGAGGGACTTCGGAGACCCAGTACTTC.

The gene calls are TRBV12-5 and TRBJ1-5, with no clear D. The germline V gene encodes CDR1 LGHNT and CDR2 FRNRAP. This CDR3 has 16 residues. Trimming cost V 7 bases and J 12 bases, with 28 bases left between them. The CDR3 nucleotides are TGTGCTAGTGCCGATCCAACCCTTTCGACATCTTTCCACCAGCATTTT. It is translated as CASADPTLSTSFHQHF.

This clone has ten or more counts. CDR3: CASSPGQGPYEQYF. The CDR3 region has the DNA TGTGCCAGCAGCCCGGGACAGGGGCCCTACGAGCAGTACTTC. The chain employs TRBV7-3 and TRBJ2-7; the match to TRBD1 covers 10 bases. Germline CDR1 SGHTA, CDR2 FQGTGA. V dropped 5 bases and J dropped 2; count of bases not matched to a gene: 3. This CDR3 spans 14 amino acids.

The V and J genes are TRBV7-2 and TRBJ2-1; TRBD2 might be the D (7 bases). V was pared by 5 bases and J by 6 bases, with 20 bases between. This CDR3 spans 16 amino acids. Germline CDR1 and CDR2: SGHTA and FQGNSA. The CDR3 here is CASSKGGQSRGNEQFF. DNA of the CDR3: TGTGCCAGCAGCAAGGGGGGGCAAAGTAGGGGCAATGAGCAGTTCTTC.

This chain links TRBV14 with TRBJ2-3; 9 bases match TRBD1. Trimming at V came to 4 bases and at J to 1 base, leaving 0 bases not matched to a gene. CDR3 length equals 14 residues. Germline V gene lookup returns CDR1 SGHDN and CDR2 FVKESK. The CDR3 nucleotides read TGTGCCAGCAGCCGGACAGGGGGCACAGATACGCAGTATTTT. The encoded protein is CASSRTGGTDTQYF.

This clone was observed a few times. This chain joins TRBV5-4 and TRBJ2-5; possibly TRBD1 for D (6 bases). Germline V gene lookup returns CDR1 SGHNT and CDR2 YYREEE (reference sequence). V shed 2 bases and J shed 5 bases, with 13 bases lying between them. CDR3 length: 14 residues. The CDR3 sequence: CASSLMGAGETQYF. CDR3 in DNA: TGTGCCAGCAGCTTAATGGGGGCTGGGGAGACCCAGTACTTC.